This T cell receptor (beta chain) was recovered during a study of OX40 agonist ivuxolimab in advanced cancers. Trimming removed 4 bases at V and 2 bases at J, with 17 bases between. Germline values: CDR1 SGHVS, CDR2 FNYEAQ. The CDR3 spans 16 residues. Assay: immunoSEQ multiplex PCR; the TCRdb copy retains only in-frame clones and omits some. This table has tens of thousands of clones, 80% to 90% appearing once. The clonotype originates from an adult with an advanced solid tumor such as melanoma, head and neck, liver or kidney cancer. The chain recombines TRBV7-6 with TRBJ1-1; no definite D call. The sequencing here drew on CD4+ or CD8+ T cells sorted from blood, taken in a trial of the OX40 agonist ivuxolimab. This CDR3 reads CASSSMTPLTNTEAFF. In DNA form, the CDR3 reads TGTGCCAGCAGCTCAATGACACCTCTTACAAACACTGAAGCTTTCTTT.